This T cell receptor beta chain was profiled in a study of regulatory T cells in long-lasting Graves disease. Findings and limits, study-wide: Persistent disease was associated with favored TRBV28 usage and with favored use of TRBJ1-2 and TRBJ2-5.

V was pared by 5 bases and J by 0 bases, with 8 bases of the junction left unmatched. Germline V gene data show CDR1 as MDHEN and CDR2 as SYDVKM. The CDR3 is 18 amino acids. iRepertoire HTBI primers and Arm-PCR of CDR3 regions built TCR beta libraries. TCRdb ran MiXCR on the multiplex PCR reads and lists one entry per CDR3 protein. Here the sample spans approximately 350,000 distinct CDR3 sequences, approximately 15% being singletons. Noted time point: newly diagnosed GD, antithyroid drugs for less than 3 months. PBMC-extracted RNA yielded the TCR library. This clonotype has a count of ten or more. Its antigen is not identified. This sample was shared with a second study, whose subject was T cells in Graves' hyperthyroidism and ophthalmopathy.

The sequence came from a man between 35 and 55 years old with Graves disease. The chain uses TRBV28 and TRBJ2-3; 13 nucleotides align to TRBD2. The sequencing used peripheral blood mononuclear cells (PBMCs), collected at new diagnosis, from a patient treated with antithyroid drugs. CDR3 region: CASSLPKGLAGSTDTQYF. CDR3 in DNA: TGTGCCAGCAGTCTACCAAAGGGACTAGCGGGGAGCACAGATACGCAGTATTTT. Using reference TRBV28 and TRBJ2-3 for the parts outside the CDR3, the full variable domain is DVKVTQSSRYLVKRTGEKVFLECVQDMDHENMFWYRQDPGLGLRLIYFSYDVKMKEKGDIPEGYSVSREKKERFSLILESASTNQTSMYLCASSLPKGLAGSTDTQYFGPGTRLTVL.